This TCR beta chain was sequenced during a study of cytomegalovirus exposure and HLA in healthy donors (dated by TCRdb to between 2016 and 2019). As for the study more broadly: The roughly 650 repertoires of the first cohort and the roughly 120 validation repertoires were produced on the same platform, according to a later analysis. The aim of the study was to test whether cataloging public T cell receptors could identify signatures of past pathogen exposure. In addition to the first cohort of hundreds of subjects, a separate validation cohort of 130 or so different subjects was used. High-throughput TCR immunosequencing, statistical association of individual TCRs with disease status, and machine learning were combined to predict cytomegalovirus infection status.

V lost 10 bases and J lost 5 bases, and the count of bases not matched to a germline gene is 11. The germline V gene supplies CDR1 MNHEY and CDR2 SVGAGI. The cysteine opens and the phenylalanine closes a CDR3 of 14 amino acids. Just the 42-base CDR3 DNA is kept, in frame starting at base 1. The library was prepared using the immunoSEQ multiplex PCR assay. The authors' pipeline ran thus. A statistical classification framework was built to diagnose cytomegalovirus status from the catalog of TCR beta chain sequences. TCRdb carries this immuneACCESS record with in-frame sequences only. Its versions omit some clonotypes, under half of them owing to an unresolved V gene in the studies checked, with the rest unexplained. That table furnishes V, J and clone size, whereas the DNA furnished D and trimming. A total of a few hundred thousand clones appear in this sample, about nine tenths of them only once. Of the sample, roughly 1% is held by the ten largest clones.

What the work shows at the level of the full study, not this receptor alone: Of the cluster scores, 85% to 95% were above 0 in a later analysis, which found that TCRs clustered in the first cohort also tended to co-occur in the 120 validation repertoires. All 110 or so repertoires were used to score co-occurrence in the validation cohort in a later analysis, because that analysis had no HLA typing for the cohort. A total of fewer than 200 TCR beta chains were listed by the study as associated with cytomegalovirus. The authors suggested that the approach could potentially be generalized to other disease states and immunological phenotypes. Most TCR sequences were observed very rarely across donors, whereas some public TCRs were present in many individuals. A few of the identified cytomegalovirus-associated TCR beta chains were confirmed in vitro to be specific for cytomegalovirus antigens. In both the original and validation cohorts, the classifier was reported to diagnose cytomegalovirus status with high specificity and sensitivity.

A single count supports this clone. What antigen it recognizes has not been identified. The record has no base qualities; no much larger clone is one base away. The donors were included in the validation cohort of 100 to 150 subjects, a group kept apart from the approximately 700-subject first cohort. The chain couples TRBV6-5 to TRBJ1-1; 9 middle bases align to TRBD1. Material: PBMCs. The receptor was derived from a woman between 18 and 30 years old in good health and CMV-seronegative. The encoded CDR3 is CATNNRGRLTEAFF. The DNA sequence is TGTGCCACCAATAACAGGGGGCGCTTAACTGAAGCTTTCTTT.